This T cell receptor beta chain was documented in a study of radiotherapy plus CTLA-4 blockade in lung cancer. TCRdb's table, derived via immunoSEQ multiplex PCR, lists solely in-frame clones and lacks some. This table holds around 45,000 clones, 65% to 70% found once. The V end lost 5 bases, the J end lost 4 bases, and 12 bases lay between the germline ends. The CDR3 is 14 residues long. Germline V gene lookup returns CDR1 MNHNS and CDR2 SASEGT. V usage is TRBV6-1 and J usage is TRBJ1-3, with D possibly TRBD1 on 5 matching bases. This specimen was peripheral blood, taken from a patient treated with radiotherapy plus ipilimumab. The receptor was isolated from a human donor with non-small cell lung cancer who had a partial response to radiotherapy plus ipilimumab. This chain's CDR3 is CASSSPGEGNTIYF. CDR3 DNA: TGTGCCAGCAGTTCTCCGGGGGAAGGAAACACCATATATTTT.